The 32 T cell receptor beta chains in this list originate from one sample, sequenced in a study of identical twins. One entry per CDR3 protein, called by TCRdb with MiXCR from the 5' RACE reads. The sample contains about 720,000 distinct CDR3 sequences, roughly 20% of which appear only once. The sample was also reused in another study, on T cells expressing NK-cell markers.

Source material: PBMCs. These TCRs come from a woman in her late teens or twenties in good health.

The table lists this clonotype with many counts. The rearrangement uses TRBV12-3 or TRBV12-4 and TRBJ2-1; maybe TRBD1 (6 bases). The CDR3 is 13 amino acids. The V gene lost 6 bases and the J gene lost 6 bases, with 12 bases spanning the gap. The CDR3 region has the DNA TGTGCCAGCAGACCGGGACAATCCAATGAGCAGTTCTTC. It translates to CASRPGQSNEQFF.

The chain is built from TRBV5-1 and TRBJ2-5; tentatively, D is TRBD2 (5 bases). Germline V gives CDR1 SGHRS, CDR2 YFSETQ. The length of the CDR3 is 16 residues. V lost 6 bases and J 1 base, leaving 19 bases between the germline ends. The CDR3 DNA reads TGCGCCAGCAAGCTGTGGGCCCAGGAGGTCCAAGAGACCCAGTACTTC. Its translation: CASKLWAQEVQETQYF.

This chain uses TRBV20-1 with TRBJ2-6, with D tentatively TRBD1 (5 bases). Germline V gives CDR1 DFQATT, CDR2 SNEGSKA (reference sequence). Trimming stripped 5 bases from V and 2 bases from J, with 10 bases between. CDR3 length: 14 residues. The CDR3 region is CSALSGPGANVLTF. The CDR3 region has the DNA TGCAGTGCTCTTTCAGGGCCTGGGGCCAACGTCCTGACTTTC.

The chain is built from TRBV6-1 and TRBJ2-7, with D possibly matching TRBD2 (5 bases). V lost 7 bases and J 2 bases, leaving 15 bases between the germline ends. Germline V gives CDR1 MNHNS, CDR2 SASEGT. The CDR3 sequence is 14 residues long. CDR3 sequence: CASTNIGRPYEQYF. Written as DNA, the CDR3 is TGTGCCAGCACAAATATAGGGAGACCCTACGAGCAGTACTTC.

The chain has TRBV20-1 and TRBJ2-5; D possibly corresponds to TRBD1 (6 bases). Germline V gene lookup returns CDR1 DFQATT and CDR2 SNEGSKA (reference sequence). The CDR3 contains 18 residues. V was shortened by 0 bases and J by 5 bases, with 25 bases between the two germline ends. The CDR3 reads CSARDRDTPGHQRETQYF. CDR3 bases: TGCAGTGCTAGAGATCGAGATACCCCGGGACACCAGAGGGAGACCCAGTACTTC.

This clonotype came up many times. The CDR3 loop reads CASSGDNTDTQYF. The DNA for the CDR3 is TGTGCCAGCAGCGGGGACAACACAGATACGCAGTATTTT. The gene calls are TRBV2 and TRBJ2-3, with D possibly being TRBD1 (6 bases). The CDR3 totals 13 residues. Germline values: CDR1 SNHLY, CDR2 FYNNEI. The V and J ends lost 6 bases and 2 bases respectively, with 9 bases between them.

This clonotype was seen a few times. The chain is built from TRBV12-5 and TRBJ2-1; D gene ambiguous. Trimming took off 8 bases at V and 8 bases at J, with 10 bases between the two ends. The germline V gene encodes CDR1 LGHNT and CDR2 FRNRAP. CDR3 length equals 11 residues. The CDR3 nucleotides are TGTGCTAGTCGTGAGGTGGATGAGCAGTTCTTC. Translated, it gives CASREVDEQFF.

This clonotype was recorded many times. The chain carries TRBV20-1 and TRBJ2-1; no definite D call. The CDR3 sequence is 13 residues long. The ends were cut back, 8 bases at V and 7 bases at J, with 18 bases in the middle. The V gene's germline CDR1 is DFQATT and CDR2 SNEGSKA (reference sequence). The CDR3 sequence is CSPGVTDRNEQFF. The CDR3 DNA is TGCAGTCCTGGGGTGACCGATAGGAATGAGCAGTTCTTC.

The V call is TRBV20-1, the J call TRBJ2-5; TRBD2 agrees at 16 bases. CDR1 is DFQATT and CDR2 is SNEGSKA in the germline V gene (reference sequence). The ends lost 5 bases at V and 3 bases at J; junction bases unmatched: 3. CDR3 length equals 15 residues. CDR3 DNA: TGCAGTGCTTCTGGGACTAGCGGGGGGGAAGAGACCCAGTACTTC. The encoded protein is CSASGTSGGEETQYF.

V is TRBV12-3 or TRBV12-4 and J is TRBJ2-5; 7 nucleotides line up with TRBD2. The CDR3 has 10 residues. The trim removed 11 bases at V and 7 bases at J, leaving 4 bases unmatched. The CDR3 coding sequence is TGTGCCGGACTAGAAGCGACCCAGTACTTC. Protein product: CAGLEATQYF.

The table lists this clonotype with a few counts. The chain recombines TRBV7-2 with TRBJ1-2; the D is unclear. The CDR3 has 15 amino acids. Looked up from germline, CDR1 is SGHTA and CDR2 is FQGNSA. Deletions cut 1 base from V and 4 bases from J, with 13 bases between. CDR3 nucleotides: TGTGCCAGCAGCTTAGTTGGAGGGAGGATCTATGGCTACACCTTC. Translation: CASSLVGGRIYGYTF.

This clonotype came up a few times. The J gene is TRBJ2-3, the V gene TRBV18, with 7 nucleotides matching TRBD1. The germline V gene encodes CDR1 KGHSH and CDR2 LQKENI. V gave up 0 bases and J gave up 2 bases; unmatched junction bases: 8. The CDR3 consists of 17 residues. The CDR3 bases are TGTGCCAGCTCACCACCGATTCGGGACAGACCCACAGATACGCAGTATTTT. It is translated as CASSPPIRDRPTDTQYF.

This chain uses TRBV3-1 with TRBJ2-3; no clear D. The CDR3 loop spans 12 amino acids. Trimming left V 2 bases short and J 6 bases short, with 6 bases between. CDR1 is LGHDT and CDR2 is YNNKEL in the germline V gene (reference sequence). The CDR3 spells CASSQTWDTQYF. Here the CDR3 DNA reads TGTGCCAGCAGCCAAACCTGGGATACGCAGTATTTT.

There are many counts of this clonotype. The chain couples TRBV4-2 to TRBJ1-2, with 10 nucleotides matching TRBD1. Germline-derived CDR1 and CDR2 are LGHNA and YNFKEQ. The trim removed 4 bases at V and 5 bases at J, leaving 7 bases unmatched. The CDR3 spans 15 residues. The CDR3 sequence: CASSLPGQGNYGYTF. CDR3 sequence (DNA): TGTGCCAGCAGCCTACCGGGACAGGGGAATTATGGCTACACCTTC.

The V gene is TRBV4-2, the J gene TRBJ2-2; 9 positions agree with TRBD2. This CDR3 region has 19 residues. Germline CDR1 and CDR2: LGHNA and YNFKEQ. Losses at the gene ends were 3 bases for V and 0 bases for J; bases not matched to a gene: 11. The CDR3, as DNA: TGTGCCAGCAGCCAGGGGTCCGGCGGGGGGGCGTCGAACACCGGGGAGCTGTTTTTT. It yields the protein CASSQGSGGGASNTGELFF.

V is TRBV6-2 or TRBV6-3 and J is TRBJ2-7, with unresolved D. The CDR3 consists of 11 residues. V lost 6 bases and J lost 6, with 9 bases in between. CDR1 and CDR2 (germline): MNHEY, SVGEGT. In DNA form, the CDR3 reads TGTGCCAGCAGAGGGTTTCGCGAGCAGTACTTC. Encoded protein: CASRGFREQYF.

The chain employs TRBV12-3 or TRBV12-4 and TRBJ2-2, with D perhaps TRBD2 (5 bases). V shed 6 bases and J shed 4 bases, with 18 bases lying between them. CDR3 length equals 16 residues. The CDR3 coding sequence is TGTGCCAGCAGCCCCCTTACTAGTTTTCTCACCGGGGAGCTGTTTTTT. Its translation: CASSPLTSFLTGELFF.

This clonotype was recorded at least ten times. The CDR3 region has the DNA TGTGCCAGCAGCTTAGAAACTAACTACAATGAGCAGTTCTTC. Its translation: CASSLETNYNEQFF. V and J are TRBV7-2 and TRBJ2-1; no clear D. The CDR3 totals 14 residues. The V gene lost 1 base and the J gene lost 3 bases, with 7 bases spanning the gap. The germline CDR1 and CDR2 sequences are SGHTA and FQGNSA.

This clonotype was seen a few times. V usage is TRBV20-1 and J usage is TRBJ1-5; TRBD1 agrees at 7 bases. J gave up 1 base and V 5 bases, and 5 bases lay outside the gene matches. Germline loops: CDR1 DFQATT, CDR2 SNEGSKA (reference sequence). This CDR3 contains 14 residues. DNA of the CDR3: TGCAGTGCTCCTACAGGGGTCAGCAATCAGCCCCAGCATTTT. Its protein product is CSAPTGVSNQPQHF.

V gene TRBV5-1 combines with J gene TRBJ2-2; TRBD2 might be the D (6 bases). V was pared by 2 bases and J by 6 bases, with 11 bases between. CDR1 and CDR2 from the germline V gene are SGHRS and YFSETQ. The CDR3 extends over 14 amino acids. Written as DNA, the CDR3 is TGCGCCAGCAGCTTCCGGGAGTCGGCCGGGGAGCTGTTTTTT. Translation: CASSFRESAGELFF.

This clonotype was found a few times. The chain uses TRBV2 and TRBJ2-5, with 11 positions matching TRBD1. From germline, CDR1 is SNHLY and CDR2 FYNNEI. This CDR3 is built from 16 residues. The junction had 8 bases not matched to a gene; V was cut back by 7 bases and J by 1 base. CDR3 in amino acids: CASTGTGGPFQETQYF. The CDR3, as DNA: TGTGCCAGCACTGGGACAGGGGGTCCCTTCCAAGAGACCCAGTACTTC.

This clonotype was picked up many times. The chain has TRBV5-1 and TRBJ2-1; TRBD2 matches at 8 bases. This CDR3 comprises 14 residues. Looked up from germline, CDR1 is SGHRS and CDR2 is YFSETQ. J lost 8 bases, V lost 1 base, and 5 bases had no gene match. CDR3 in amino acids: CASSLTSGSDEQFF. The CDR3 nucleotides read TGCGCCAGCAGCTTGACTAGCGGTTCGGATGAGCAGTTCTTC.

The CDR3 nucleotides are TGTGCCAGCAGTCCATGGACTAGCGGGAATTCTTACAATGAGCAGTTCTTC. Protein product: CASSPWTSGNSYNEQFF. The chain carries TRBV14 and TRBJ2-1; 12 positions agree with TRBD2. Germline-derived CDR1 and CDR2 are SGHDN and FVKESK. V trimming: 6 bases; J trimming: 4 bases; junction bases outside the gene matches: 10. This CDR3 comprises 17 residues. The full variable domain, in which reference TRBV14 and TRBJ2-1 provide the parts outside the CDR3, is EAGVTQFPSHSVIEKGQTVTLRCDPISGHDNLYWYRRVMGKEIKFLLHFVKESKQDESGMPNNRFLAERTGGTYSTLKVQPAELEDSGVYFCASSPWTSGNSYNEQFFGPGTRLTVL.

The chain recombines TRBV6-1 with TRBJ2-1, with 13 bases matching TRBD2. The CDR3 covers 16 residues. CDR1 and CDR2 from the germline V gene are MNHNS and SASEGT. V shed 6 bases and J 7 bases; nucleotides not matched to a gene: 9. CDR3 protein: CASSPETSGGANEQFF. CDR3 DNA: TGTGCCAGCAGCCCCGAAACTAGCGGGGGGGCGAATGAGCAGTTCTTC.

The V call is TRBV5-1, the J call TRBJ2-7; 8 bases are shared with TRBD2. CDR1 and CDR2 from the germline V gene are SGHRS and YFSETQ. Trimming took 2 bases from V and 3 from J; bases not matched to a gene: 4. The CDR3 sequence is 14 residues long. For the CDR3, the DNA is TGCGCCAGCAGCTTCGAAGCGGGAGTCTACGAGCAGTACTTC. Amino acid sequence: CASSFEAGVYEQYF.

The table lists this clonotype with a few counts. V usage is TRBV20-1 and J usage is TRBJ2-2, with 9 bases aligning to TRBD2. After removal of 0 bases from V and 7 bases from J, the junction contained 9 bases not matched to a gene. CDR1 is DFQATT and CDR2 is SNEGSKA in the germline V gene (reference sequence). CDR3 length equals 16 residues. This CDR3 is CSAREASGIRGGELFF. In DNA form, the CDR3 reads TGCAGTGCTAGAGAGGCTAGCGGGATTCGCGGCGGGGAGCTGTTTTTT.

This clonotype was seen more than once but under ten times. The CDR3 is CASSDGQGYDTEAFF. The DNA of the CDR3 is TGTGCCAGCAGCGATGGACAGGGTTACGACACTGAAGCTTTCTTT. The chain has TRBV9 and TRBJ1-1, with 8 positions matching TRBD1. Germline assignment: CDR1 SGDLS and CDR2 YYNGEE. CDR3 size: 15 residues. V lost 3 bases, J lost 3 bases, and 7 bases stayed unmatched. The complete variable domain, with remaining parts taken from reference TRBV9 and TRBJ1-1, reads DSGVTQTPKHLITATGQRVTLRCSPRSGDLSVYWYQQSLDQGLQFLIQYYNGEERAKGNILERFSAQQFPDLHSELNLSSLELGDSALYFCASSDGQGYDTEAFFGQGTRLTVV.

The J gene is TRBJ2-1, the V gene TRBV12-3 or TRBV12-4; tentative D call: TRBD2 (5 bases). There are 14 residues in the CDR3. V was pared by 6 bases and J by 6 bases, with 15 bases between. The CDR3 DNA follows: TGTGCCAGCAGCACCAGGAGGTCGACCAATGAGCAGTTCTTC. Encoded protein: CASSTRRSTNEQFF.

This clonotype was found many times. V gene TRBV21-1 combines with J gene TRBJ1-1; TRBD1 was called by the table and not checked on the DNA. TRBV21-1 is listed as a pseudogene. This CDR3 has 14 amino acids. CDR3 sequence: CASSRCRGHTEAFF. The CDR3 DNA reads as TGTGCCAGCAGCAGATGTCGGGGCCACACTGAAGCTTTCTTT.

This clonotype occurred a few times. This chain links TRBV12-3 or TRBV12-4 with TRBJ2-4; the D gene is possibly TRBD2 (6 bases). Trimming shortened V by 1 base and J by 3 bases, and 13 bases separated the two germline ends. The CDR3 totals 16 residues. The CDR3 region has the DNA TGTGCCAGCAGTTTAGTGGGGGGTTTGGGCAAAAACATTCAGTACTTC. This codes for CASSLVGGLGKNIQYF.

This rearrangement joins TRBV9 to TRBJ2-2; D not certain. Trimming took 2 bases from V and 7 from J, leaving 15 bases between them. Germline values: CDR1 SGDLS, CDR2 YYNGEE. The CDR3 is made up of 15 amino acids. CDR3 coding DNA: TGTGCCAGCAGCGTGGAGCCCGGAATCGTCGGGGAGCTGTTTTTT. This translates into CASSVEPGIVGELFF.

In DNA form, the CDR3 reads TGCGCCAGCAGGACAGGGGGCGCGATCGGAGAGACCCAGTACTTC. Amino acids: CASRTGGAIGETQYF. V and J are TRBV5-1 and TRBJ2-5, with TRBD1 identical over 10 bases. The V gene's germline CDR1 is SGHRS and CDR2 YFSETQ. This CDR3 is built from 15 residues. After removal of 5 bases from V and 4 bases from J, the junction contained 8 bases not matched to a gene. The full variable domain, in which reference TRBV5-1 and TRBJ2-5 provide the parts outside the CDR3, is KAGVTQTPRYLIKTRGQQVTLSCSPISGHRSVSWYQQTPGQGLQFLFEYFSETQRNKGNFPGRFSGRQFSNSRSEMNVSTLELGDSALYLCASRTGGAIGETQYFGPGTRLLVL.